One sample yielded the 8 T cell receptor beta chains listed below, sequenced in a study of multiple sclerosis patients with progressive multifocal leukoencephalopathy. The protocol was immunoSEQ multiplex PCR, while the TCRdb copy is restricted to in-frame clones and leaves out a portion. Here the sample spans roughly 34,000 clones, about 89% being singletons. This sample's time point: before natalizumab initiation. What was sequenced was PBMCs. The receptors were sampled from a human donor with multiple sclerosis.

V usage is TRBV28 and J usage is TRBJ2-3; D is unresolved. CDR3 length: 13 amino acids. V lost 6 bases, J lost 4 bases, and 11 bases lay in between. Germline CDR1 and CDR2: MDHEN and SYDVKM. The CDR3 spells CASSQSGPDTQYF. CDR3 in DNA: TGTGCCAGCAGCCAATCAGGACCAGATACGCAGTATTTT.

This clone is a singleton in its sample. The CDR3 DNA follows: TGTGCCAGCAGCTCCCCTCTCTTACCGGGGTGGGAACAGAAAGCTTTCTTT. As protein: CASSSPLLPGWEQKAFF. J is TRBJ1-1 and V is TRBV5-5, with D hard to call. The V end was cut by 3 bases, the J end by 9 bases, with 27 bases between. This CDR3 comprises 17 residues. Germline V gene lookup returns CDR1 SGHKS and CDR2 YYEKEE (reference sequence).

J is TRBJ1-1 and V is TRBV20-1; D is possibly TRBD1 (6 bases). CDR3 length: 10 amino acids. Germline CDR1 and CDR2: DFQATT and SNEGSKA (reference sequence). The CDR3 region is CQTGNTEAFF. The CDR3 DNA sequence: TGCCAGACAGGGAACACTGAAGCTTTCTTT.

The chain is built from TRBV4-3 and TRBJ2-7, with D tentatively TRBD2 (5 bases). The germline V gene has CDR1 LGHNA and CDR2 YSLEER. The CDR3 covers 15 residues. V was pared by 0 bases and J by 0 bases, with 9 bases between. The CDR3 loop is CASSQDWAGSYEQYF. As DNA, the CDR3 is TGCGCCAGCAGCCAAGATTGGGCGGGCTCCTACGAGCAGTACTTC.

The V gene is TRBV19, the J gene TRBJ2-7, with TRBD2 matching over 7 bases. This CDR3 comprises 15 residues. Trimming took 5 bases from V and 1 from J; bases not matched to a gene: 8. In germline, CDR1 is LNHDA, CDR2 SQIVND (reference sequence). Here the CDR3 DNA reads TGTGCCAGTAGTGGGAGGGCAAGGGAGTCCTACGAGCAGTACTTC. It specifies CASSGRARESYEQYF.

This sequence joins TRBV4-3 and TRBJ1-5; D gene unclear. V was cut by 0 bases and J by 4 bases, with 7 bases left in between. CDR1 is LGHNA, CDR2 YSLEER, per germline. The length of the CDR3 is 14 residues. CDR3: CASSQDTRNQPQHF. CDR3 bases: TGCGCCAGCAGCCAAGATACACGGAATCAGCCCCAGCATTTT.

This clone was recorded only once. The chain combines TRBV11-2 with TRBJ2-7, with 12 bases identical to TRBD2. Losses at the gene ends were 4 bases for V and 3 bases for J; bases not matched to a gene: 1. From germline, CDR1 is SGHAT and CDR2 FQNNGV. This CDR3 has 14 residues. The CDR3 bases are TGTGCCAGCAGCTGGACTAGCGGGAACTACGAGCAGTACTTC. Translating it yields CASSWTSGNYEQYF.

The chain is built from TRBV6-5 and TRBJ1-2, with D maybe TRBD1 (5 bases). CDR1 is MNHEY, CDR2 SVGAGI, per germline. The V end was cut by 7 bases, the J end by 4 bases, with 19 bases between. This CDR3 is built from 15 residues. CDR3 in DNA: TGTGCCAGCATCCCCGGGGGAGGGTACACCTATGGCTACACCTTC. As protein: CASIPGGGYTYGYTF.